The 31 T cell receptor beta chains below all came from one sample that was sequenced in a study of identical twins. TCRdb re-called the 5' RACE reads with MiXCR, one entry per CDR3 protein. The top ten hold roughly 0.9% of the sample, which has 500,000 to 550,000 distinct CDR3 sequences, around 20% seen once. These data are also associated with another study on T cells expressing NK-cell markers.

The sequenced sample consisted of CD4+ T cells sorted from blood. Receptors were obtained from a woman aged 18-30 years in good health.

This clonotype was counted only a few times. The V gene is TRBV20-1, the J gene TRBJ2-7; D gene ambiguous. Germline values: CDR1 DFQATT, CDR2 SNEGSKA (reference sequence). This CDR3 has 14 amino acids. V lost 5 bases and J lost 3, with 17 bases in between. This CDR3 is CSARFRWAGYEQYF. The CDR3, as DNA: TGCAGTGCTCGCTTTCGGTGGGCCGGCTACGAGCAGTACTTC.

This clonotype was counted a few times. The chain links TRBV4-3 to TRBJ1-2; 7 nucleotides agree with TRBD1. Germline assignment: CDR1 LGHNA and CDR2 YSLEER. There are 14 residues in the CDR3. With V trimmed by 3 bases and J by 5 bases, 6 bases remained unmatched. CDR3 region: CASSQGRDRYGYTF. CDR3 coding DNA: TGCGCCAGCAGCCAGGGCCGGGACAGATATGGCTACACCTTC.

The chain carries TRBV20-1 and TRBJ2-5; possible D gene TRBD2, 7 bases. This CDR3 is 15 amino acids long. Germline assignment: CDR1 DFQATT and CDR2 SNEGSKA (reference sequence). Trimming left V 5 bases short and J 3 bases short, with 19 bases between. The CDR3, as DNA: TGCAGTGCTCAGGGCCGGGGGGCCCACGAAGAGACCCAGTACTTC. Its protein product is CSAQGRGAHEETQYF.

The gene calls are TRBV5-1 and TRBJ2-1; D is ambiguous. The germline CDR1 and CDR2 sequences are SGHRS and YFSETQ. Trimming took 5 bases from V and 8 from J, leaving 11 bases between them. CDR3 size: 12 residues. CDR3 bases: TGCGCCAGCAGTCCGATCCTCCATGAGCAGTTCTTC. It codes for CASSPILHEQFF.

The V gene is TRBV18, the J gene TRBJ1-4, with 7 bases matching TRBD1. V was clipped by 1 base and J by 8 bases; unmatched bases: 4. This CDR3 is 14 amino acids long. Germline V gives CDR1 KGHSH, CDR2 LQKENI. The CDR3 reads CASSPRQGNEKLFF. The CDR3, as DNA: TGTGCCAGCTCACCACGACAGGGCAACGAAAAACTGTTTTTT.

A few counts support this clonotype. The chain joins TRBV20-1 to TRBJ2-7; 7 bases line up with TRBD2. Germline V gene sequence: CDR1 DFQATT, CDR2 SNEGSKA (reference sequence). This CDR3 contains 15 residues. Trimming removed 0 bases from V and 11 bases from J; junction bases left unmatched: 16. CDR3 residues: CSARDLEGGAVLEYF. In nucleotides, the CDR3 is TGCAGTGCTAGAGATCTCGAGGGAGGGGCCGTCTTGGAGTACTTC.

V usage is TRBV7-9 and J usage is TRBJ2-1; D gene ambiguous. Trimming stripped 3 bases from V and 7 bases from J, with 1 base between. Looked up from germline, CDR1 is SEHNR and CDR2 is FQNEAQ (reference sequence). This CDR3 is 10 amino acids long. The CDR3 DNA sequence: TGTGCCAGCAGCTTTAATGAGCAGTTCTTC. This codes for CASSFNEQFF.

In this sample, this clonotype turned up once. This chain links TRBV20-1 with TRBJ2-4; either TRBD1 or TRBD2 may supply D (5 bases each). In germline, CDR1 is DFQATT, CDR2 SNEGSKA (reference sequence). This CDR3 has 15 amino acids. V lost 0 bases and J lost 4, with 13 bases in between. CDR3 loop: CSARESGTEKNIQYF. The CDR3 DNA reads as TGCAGTGCTAGAGAGTCCGGGACGGAAAAAAACATTCAGTACTTC.

In its sample, this clonotype was seen many times. This chain joins TRBV29-1 and TRBJ2-1; no clear D gene. Between the trimmed V and J ends, which lost 7 bases and 5 bases, there was a span of 12 bases. Germline lookup yields CDR1 SQVTM and CDR2 ANQGSEA. CDR3 size: 12 residues. The CDR3 region is CSDQGYHNEQFF. CDR3 DNA sequence: TGCAGCGACCAAGGCTACCACAATGAGCAGTTCTTC.

This clonotype was observed a few times. V usage is TRBV12-3 or TRBV12-4 and J usage is TRBJ1-1; TRBD1 is a possible D gene (6 bases). Deletions cut 5 bases from V and 1 base from J, with 14 bases between. The CDR3 spans 15 residues. The CDR3 region is CASSPTGMRNTEAFF. In DNA form, the CDR3 reads TGTGCCAGCAGTCCAACAGGGATGCGGAACACTGAAGCTTTCTTT.

V usage is TRBV9 and J usage is TRBJ2-3; D unclear. CDR1 SGDLS and CDR2 YYNGEE come from the germline V gene. The ends were cut back, 0 bases at V and 6 bases at J, with 11 bases in the middle. The CDR3 runs to 14 residues. CDR3 in DNA: TGTGCCAGCAGCGTAGCGCACCTGGGGGATACGCAGTATTTT. Its protein is CASSVAHLGDTQYF.

The table lists this clonotype with a few counts. The rearrangement uses TRBV20-1 and TRBJ2-1, with D uncertain. The CDR3 is 12 amino acids. The germline V gene encodes CDR1 DFQATT and CDR2 SNEGSKA (reference sequence). V lost 0 bases and J 9 bases, leaving 9 bases between the germline ends. CDR3 DNA: TGCAGTGCTAGAGAGCCAGACGCTGAGCAGTTCTTC. Translating it yields CSAREPDAEQFF.

This clonotype was seen only a few times. The J gene is TRBJ1-6, the V gene TRBV20-1; D is unclear. V was clipped by 6 bases and J by 5 bases, with 11 bases between them. There are 13 residues in the CDR3. Germline assignment: CDR1 DFQATT and CDR2 SNEGSKA (reference sequence). CDR3 sequence: CSASMRNNSPLHF. The CDR3 nucleotides read TGCAGTGCGAGTATGAGGAATAATTCACCCCTCCACTTT.

CDR3 in amino acids: CASSEGGSEDTGELFF. The CDR3 DNA follows: TGTGCCAGCAGCGAAGGGGGGAGCGAGGACACCGGGGAGCTGTTTTTT. This chain uses TRBV12-3 or TRBV12-4 with TRBJ2-2, with D possibly being TRBD1 or TRBD2 (6 bases each). The CDR3 has 16 amino acids. Trimming removed 6 bases from V and 3 bases from J, with 17 bases in between.

This clonotype was detected only a few times. J is TRBJ1-2 and V is TRBV6-5, with D perhaps TRBD1 (5 bases). CDR1 and CDR2 (germline): MNHEY, SVGAGI. The CDR3 extends over 11 amino acids. Deletions cut 10 bases from V and 5 bases from J, with 11 bases between. CDR3 loop: CATGRGYGYTF. CDR3 coding DNA: TGTGCCACAGGGCGGGGGTATGGCTACACCTTC.

This clonotype was observed at least ten times. This rearrangement joins TRBV5-1 to TRBJ1-1; tentatively, D is TRBD1 (6 bases). This CDR3 has 13 amino acids. Trimming took off 0 bases at V and 4 bases at J, with 7 bases between the two ends. Per germline, CDR1 SGHRS and CDR2 YFSETQ. This chain's CDR3 is CASSLAGATEAFF. In nucleotides, the CDR3 is TGCGCCAGCAGCTTGGCAGGGGCCACTGAAGCTTTCTTT.

Only a few counts were recorded for this clonotype. The V call is TRBV5-6, the J call TRBJ2-7; tentatively, D is TRBD2 (5 bases). V was clipped by 2 bases and J by 5 bases, with 17 bases between them. Per the germline V gene, CDR1 is SGHDT and CDR2 is YYEEEE. The CDR3 loop spans 15 amino acids. The CDR3 loop reads CASSFPSVLAHEQYF. The CDR3 DNA reads as TGTGCCAGCAGCTTCCCTTCAGTGCTAGCCCACGAGCAGTACTTC. The whole variable domain, filled in from reference TRBV5-6 and TRBJ2-7, reads DAGVTQSPTHLIKTRGQQVTLRCSPKSGHDTVSWYQQALGQGPQFIFQYYEEEERQRGNFPDRFSGHQFPNYSSELNVNALLLGDSALYLCASSFPSVLAHEQYFGPGTRLTVT.

This clonotype was observed a handful of times. The chain's CDR3 is CSVESVFDYTF. CDR3 DNA: TGCAGCGTTGAATCCGTTTTTGACTACACCTTC. This chain links TRBV29-1 with TRBJ1-2; D is undetermined. The V end lost 2 bases, the J end lost 10 bases, and 11 bases lay between the germline ends. The CDR3 spans 11 residues. Germline V lookup: CDR1 SQVTM, CDR2 ANQGSEA.

This clonotype was counted ten times or more. This sequence joins TRBV20-1 and TRBJ2-1; 8 bases agree with TRBD2. There are 14 residues in the CDR3. Trimming at V came to 1 base and at J to 5 bases, leaving 4 bases not matched to a gene. Germline CDR1 is DFQATT and CDR2 is SNEGSKA (reference sequence). The CDR3 nucleotides read TGCAGTGCTAGAGCGGGGGGGCCTGACAATGAGCAGTTCTTC. It translates to CSARAGGPDNEQFF.

There are many counts of this clonotype. V is TRBV12-3 or TRBV12-4 and J is TRBJ2-3; 7 nucleotides line up with TRBD2. After removal of 6 bases from V and 4 bases from J, the junction contained 13 bases not matched to a gene. There are 16 residues in the CDR3. Here the CDR3 reads CASSRVGLEDADTQYF. As DNA, the CDR3 is TGTGCCAGCAGCCGGGTTGGACTAGAAGATGCAGATACGCAGTATTTT.

In its sample, this clonotype was seen a few times. V gene TRBV11-2 combines with J gene TRBJ2-7; D is uncertain. Trimming pared 2 bases from V and 9 bases from J, leaving 11 bases between. The CDR3 has 12 residues. Germline assignment: CDR1 SGHAT and CDR2 FQNNGV. The CDR3 loop reads CASSLQLTVQYF. For the CDR3, the DNA is TGTGCCAGCAGCTTACAGCTTACAGTGCAGTACTTC.

This clonotype turned up a few times. DNA of the CDR3: TGTGCCAGCGGGGGACCGATGAGCTTGGCCAACGTCCTGACTTTC. Translating it yields CASGGPMSLANVLTF. J is TRBJ2-6 and V is TRBV12-3 or TRBV12-4; D is possibly TRBD1 or TRBD2 (5 bases each). CDR3 size: 15 residues. With 8 bases removed from V and 6 bases from J, the gap between germline ends came to 17 bases.

The rearrangement uses TRBV5-1 and TRBJ1-1, with 7 bases identical to TRBD1. The V segment lost 1 base and the J segment 1 base; nucleotides outside the gene matches: 4. CDR3 length: 15 amino acids. Germline assignment: CDR1 SGHRS and CDR2 YFSETQ. The CDR3 region has the DNA TGCGCCAGCAGCTTGTTTACAGGGGCGAACACTGAAGCTTTCTTT. Its translation: CASSLFTGANTEAFF.

The chain joins TRBV6-2 or TRBV6-3 to TRBJ2-1; 10 nucleotides agree with TRBD2. Germline CDR1 MNHEY, CDR2 SVGEGT. The CDR3 length is 17 residues. J lost 2 bases, V lost 6 bases, and 10 bases had no gene match. CDR3: CASSSLKREGTYNEQFF. Here the CDR3 DNA reads TGTGCCAGCAGCTCCCTCAAGCGGGAGGGGACCTACAATGAGCAGTTCTTC.

The chain combines TRBV15 with TRBJ1-1, with D possibly matching TRBD1 (5 bases). The CDR3 spans 13 residues. Germline CDR1 is LNHNV and CDR2 is YYDKDF (reference sequence). Trimming cost V 3 bases and J 8 bases, with 13 bases left between them. In nucleotides, the CDR3 is TGTGCCACCAGCAGGGGACTAGAACAGGAAGCTTTCTTT. Encoded protein: CATSRGLEQEAFF.

J is TRBJ2-3 and V is TRBV20-1; 8 bases are a match to TRBD2. The germline CDR1 and CDR2 sequences are DFQATT and SNEGSKA (reference sequence). The CDR3 extends over 15 amino acids. Trimming took 8 bases from V and 0 from J; bases not matched to a gene: 10. The CDR3 reads CSISGGHQSTDTQYF. DNA for the CDR3: TGCAGTATAAGCGGGGGACACCAAAGCACAGATACGCAGTATTTT.

This clonotype came up a few times. The chain couples TRBV12-3 or TRBV12-4 to TRBJ1-1; TRBD1 aligns across 9 bases. The CDR3 is made up of 20 amino acids. Trimming removed 5 bases from V and 0 bases from J; junction bases left unmatched: 19. The CDR3 reads CASSRTFGQGLARMNTEAFF. The CDR3 DNA sequence: TGTGCCAGCAGTCGGACTTTTGGACAGGGGTTAGCAAGAATGAACACTGAAGCTTTCTTT.

This clonotype was recorded a few times. The J gene is TRBJ1-3, the V gene TRBV3-1; D may be TRBD1 (5 bases). The CDR3 loop spans 14 amino acids. V was clipped by 4 bases and J by 2 bases, with 9 bases between them. Germline CDR1 LGHDT, CDR2 YNNKEL (reference sequence). DNA of the CDR3: TGTGCCAGCAGCCCTCAGGGTCCTGGAAACACCATATATTTT. It translates to CASSPQGPGNTIYF.

The CDR3 reads CASAPLFQGTGELFF. The CDR3 DNA reads as TGTGCCAGCGCGCCCCTTTTTCAGGGGACCGGGGAGCTGTTTTTT. V and J are TRBV6-2 or TRBV6-3 and TRBJ2-2; D possibly corresponds to TRBD1 (6 bases). V was pared by 8 bases and J by 5 bases, with 18 bases between. The CDR3 runs 15 residues. The germline CDR1 and CDR2 sequences are MNHEY and SVGEGT.

The chain carries TRBV4-3 and TRBJ1-2, with 8 bases aligning to TRBD1. This CDR3 contains 15 residues. Per the germline V gene, CDR1 is LGHNA and CDR2 is YSLEER. V lost 1 base to trimming and J lost 8 bases; unmatched junction nucleotides: 9. The CDR3 protein is CASSQGLRQGKGYTF. The DNA for the CDR3 is TGCGCCAGCAGCCAAGGCCTCCGACAGGGGAAAGGCTACACCTTC.

This clonotype was seen ten or more times. This chain uses TRBV20-1 with TRBJ1-2; D is undetermined. The CDR3 has 14 residues. V lost 3 bases to trimming and J lost 3 bases, with 14 bases between them. CDR1 DFQATT and CDR2 SNEGSKA come from the germline V gene (reference sequence). The CDR3 DNA follows: TGCAGTGCTAGTTCCGTGCCGGCTTACTATGGCTACACCTTC. Protein product: CSASSVPAYYGYTF.